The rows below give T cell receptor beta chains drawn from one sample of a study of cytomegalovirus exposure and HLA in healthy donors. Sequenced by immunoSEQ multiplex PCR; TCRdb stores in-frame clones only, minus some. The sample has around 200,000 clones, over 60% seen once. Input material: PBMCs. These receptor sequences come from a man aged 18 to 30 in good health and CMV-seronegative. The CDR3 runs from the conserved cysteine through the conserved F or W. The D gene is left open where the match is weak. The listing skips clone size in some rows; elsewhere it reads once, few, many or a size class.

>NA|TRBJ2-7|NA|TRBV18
CASSPKGERIYEQYF
TGTGCCAGCTCACCAAAAGGAGAGCGGATATACGAGCAGTACTTC
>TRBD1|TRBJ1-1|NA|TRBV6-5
CASSYDAGGEEAFF
TGTGCCAGCAGTTACGACGCAGGGGGCGAGGAAGCTTTCTTT
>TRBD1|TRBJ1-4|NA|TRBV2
CASSQQGPREKLFF
TGTGCCAGCTCTCAACAGGGGCCTAGAGAAAAACTGTTTTTT
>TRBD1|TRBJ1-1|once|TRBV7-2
CASSAAGQGNTEAFF
TGTGCCAGCAGCGCGGCGGGACAGGGGAACACTGAAGCTTTCTTT
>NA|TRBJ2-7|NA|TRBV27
CASSLGGSYEQYF
TGTGCCAGCAGTTTGGGGGGCTCCTACGAGCAGTACTTC
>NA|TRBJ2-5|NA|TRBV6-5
CASSYAVYQETQYF
TGTGCCAGCAGTTACGCGGTGTACCAAGAGACCCAGTACTTC
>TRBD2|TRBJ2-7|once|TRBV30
CAWSVPGLAAAYEQYF
TGTGCCTGGAGTGTACCGGGGCTAGCGGCCGCCTACGAGCAGTACTTC
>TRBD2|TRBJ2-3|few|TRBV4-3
CASSQDMGGVDTQYF
TGCGCCAGCAGCCAAGATATGGGGGGGGTAGATACGCAGTATTTT
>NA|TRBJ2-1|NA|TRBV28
CASSRSSYRGMNEQFF
TGTGCCAGCAGCAGATCCTCGTATAGAGGGATGAATGAGCAGTTCTTC
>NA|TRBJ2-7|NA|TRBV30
CAWSPDEGSLYEQYF
TGTGCCTGGAGTCCAGACGAGGGAAGCCTCTACGAGCAGTACTTC
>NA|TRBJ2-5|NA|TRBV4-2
CASSQEAGYQETQYF
TGTGCCAGCAGCCAAGAAGCAGGTTACCAAGAGACCCAGTACTTC
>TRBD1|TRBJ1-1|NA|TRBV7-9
CASSTGQGDTEAFF
TGTGCCAGCAGCACTGGACAGGGAGACACTGAAGCTTTCTTT
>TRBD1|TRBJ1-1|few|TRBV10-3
CAISKNQGGNTEAFF
TGTGCCATCAGTAAGAACCAGGGGGGGAACACTGAAGCTTTCTTT
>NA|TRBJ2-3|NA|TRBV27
CASSADTLPATDTQYF
TGTGCCAGCAGTGCTGACACCTTGCCGGCCACAGATACGCAGTATTTT
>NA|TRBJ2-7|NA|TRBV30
CAWSSRGDGPIPNYEQYF
TGTGCCTGGAGCTCCAGGGGGGACGGGCCCATCCCAAACTACGAGCAGTACTTC
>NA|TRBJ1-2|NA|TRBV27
CASSLYNPSIIHGEYGYTF
TGTGCCAGCAGTTTATACAACCCTTCAATAATTCACGGAGAATATGGCTACACCTTC
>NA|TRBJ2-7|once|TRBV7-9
CASSLEDREGSEQYF
TGTGCCAGCAGCTTAGAGGACAGGGAGGGAAGCGAGCAGTACTTC
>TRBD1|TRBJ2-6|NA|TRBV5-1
CASSGGTGDSGANVLTF
TGCGCCAGCAGCGGCGGGACAGGGGATTCGGGGGCCAACGTCCTGACTTTC
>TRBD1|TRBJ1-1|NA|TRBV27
CASRYPGGTEAFF
TGTGCCAGCAGGTATCCAGGGGGTACTGAAGCTTTCTTT
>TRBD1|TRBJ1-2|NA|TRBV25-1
CASSETGQGETYTF
TGTGCCAGCAGTGAGACCGGACAGGGCGAGACCTACACCTTC
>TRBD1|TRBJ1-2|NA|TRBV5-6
CASTSIPGQGPDGYTF
TGTGCCAGCACCTCCATACCGGGACAGGGGCCAGATGGCTACACCTTC
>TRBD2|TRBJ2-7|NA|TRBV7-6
CASRQTSDSYEQYF
TGTGCCAGCAGACAGACTAGCGACTCCTACGAGCAGTACTTC
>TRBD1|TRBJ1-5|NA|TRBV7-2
CASSLAWQGALIPQHF
TGTGCCAGCAGCTTAGCGTGGCAGGGGGCCCTTATACCCCAGCATTTT
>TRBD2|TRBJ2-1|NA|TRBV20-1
CSVGLGNEQFF
TGCAGTGTCGGACTAGGTAATGAGCAGTTCTTC
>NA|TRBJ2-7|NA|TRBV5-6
CASSSTGTPAREQYF
TGTGCCAGCAGCTCCACAGGGACACCAGCACGCGAGCAGTACTTC
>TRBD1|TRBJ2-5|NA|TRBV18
CASSPPGQAAETQYF
TGTGCCAGCTCACCACCCGGACAGGCGGCGGAGACCCAGTACTTC
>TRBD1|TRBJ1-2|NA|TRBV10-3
CASGQVYGYTF
TGTGCCTCCGGACAGGTCTATGGCTACACCTTC
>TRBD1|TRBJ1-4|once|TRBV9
CASSPRTGEEKLFF
TGTGCCAGCAGCCCGAGGACAGGGGAGGAAAAACTGTTTTTT
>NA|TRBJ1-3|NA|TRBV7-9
CASSFLRQDSGNTIYF
TGTGCCAGCAGCTTCCTACGACAGGACTCAGGAAACACCATATATTTT
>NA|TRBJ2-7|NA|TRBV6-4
CASSEGQGKSEEQYF
TGTGCCAGCAGTGAAGGTCAGGGTAAAAGCGAAGAGCAGTACTTC
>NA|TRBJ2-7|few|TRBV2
CASSDPGVTYEQYF
TGTGCCAGCAGTGACCCAGGGGTAACCTACGAGCAGTACTTC
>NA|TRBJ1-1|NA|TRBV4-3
CASSQGSQGGTEAFF
TGCGCCAGCAGCCAAGGATCTCAAGGGGGCACTGAAGCTTTCTTT
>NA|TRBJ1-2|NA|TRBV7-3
CASSPLGGGSYGYTF
TGTGCCAGCAGCCCCTTGGGAGGGGGGTCCTATGGCTACACCTTC
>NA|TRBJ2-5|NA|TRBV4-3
CASSQRRGETQYF
TGCGCCAGCAGCCAACGTAGAGGGGAGACCCAGTACTTC
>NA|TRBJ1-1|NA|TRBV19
CASTLTRSNTEAFF
TGTGCCAGTACTCTCACGCGATCGAACACTGAAGCTTTCTTT
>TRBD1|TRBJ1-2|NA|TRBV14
CASSRQGNYGYTF
TGTGCCAGCAGCAGACAGGGGAACTATGGCTACACCTTC
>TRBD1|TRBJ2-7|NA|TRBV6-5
CASSKGQGAYEQYF
TGTGCCAGCAGCAAGGGACAGGGGGCCTACGAGCAGTACTTC
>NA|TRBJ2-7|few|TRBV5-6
CASSSPSGGIWGEQYF
TGTGCCAGCAGCTCCCCCTCCGGAGGAATATGGGGCGAGCAGTACTTC
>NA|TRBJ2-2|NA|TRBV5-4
CASSFGQGATGELLF
NA
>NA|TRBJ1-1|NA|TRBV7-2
CASSLQQDAEAFF
TGTGCCAGCAGCTTACAACAGGACGCTGAAGCTTTCTTT
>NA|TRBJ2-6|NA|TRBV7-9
CASSLTGTGANVLTF
TGTGCCAGCAGCTTGACAGGTACTGGGGCCAACGTCCTGACTTTC
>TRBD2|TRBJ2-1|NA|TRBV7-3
CASSLSFGLANEQFF
TGTGCCAGCAGCTTATCTTTTGGACTAGCGAATGAGCAGTTCTTC
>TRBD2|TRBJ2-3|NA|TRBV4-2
CASSQDGASGRDSTDTQYF
TGTGCCAGCAGCCAAGATGGGGCTAGCGGGAGGGACAGCACAGATACGCAGTATTTT
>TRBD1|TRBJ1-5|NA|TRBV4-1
CASSPLDRRDQPQHF
TGCGCCAGCAGCCCACTGGACAGGAGGGACCAGCCCCAGCATTTT
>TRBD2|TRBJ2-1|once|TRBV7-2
CASSLLGGRGYEQFF
TGTGCCAGCAGCTTATTGGGCGGGAGGGGTTATGAGCAGTTCTTC
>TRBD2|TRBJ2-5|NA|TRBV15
CATSSTLADQETQYF
TGTGCCACCAGCAGCACACTAGCGGACCAAGAGACCCAGTACTTC
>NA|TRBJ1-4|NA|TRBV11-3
CASSSSRGNEKLFF
TGTGCCAGCAGCTCGTCTCGGGGAAACGAAAAACTGTTTTTT